This TCR beta chain derives from a study of T cell changes during pregnancy in multiple sclerosis. The method was immunoSEQ multiplex PCR; TCRdb's version includes in-frame clones alone and lacks a portion of them. Seen here are around 59,000 clones, about 92% observed once, and the top ten hold around 4%. The clonotype comes from a female donor with multiple sclerosis, enrolled in a pregnancy study. The sequenced sample was CD8+ T cells from peripheral blood mononuclear cells, obtained in the second trimester of pregnancy.

CDR3 region: CATSREWDSDINEKLFF. CDR3 sequence (DNA): TGTGCCACCAGCAGAGAGTGGGACAGTGATATTAATGAAAAACTGTTTTTT. The chain employs TRBV15 and TRBJ1-4, with TRBD1 matching 7 bases. Germline V CDR1 and CDR2: LNHNV, YYDKDF (reference sequence). V dropped 0 bases and J dropped 4; count of bases not matched to a gene: 8. The CDR3 is 17 amino acids.